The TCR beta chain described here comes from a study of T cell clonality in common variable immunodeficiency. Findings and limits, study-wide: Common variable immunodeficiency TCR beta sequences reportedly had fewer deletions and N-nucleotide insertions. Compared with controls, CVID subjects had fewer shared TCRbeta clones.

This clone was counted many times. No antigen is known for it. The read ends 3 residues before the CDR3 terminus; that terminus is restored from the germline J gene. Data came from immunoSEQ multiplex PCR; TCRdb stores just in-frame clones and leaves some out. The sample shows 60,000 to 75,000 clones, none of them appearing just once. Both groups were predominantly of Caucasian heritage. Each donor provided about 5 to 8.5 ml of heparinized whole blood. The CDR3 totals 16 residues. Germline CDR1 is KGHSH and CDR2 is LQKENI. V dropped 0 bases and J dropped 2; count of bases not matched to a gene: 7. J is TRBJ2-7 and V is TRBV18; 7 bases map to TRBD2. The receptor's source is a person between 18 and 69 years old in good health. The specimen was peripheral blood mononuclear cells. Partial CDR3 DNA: TGTGCCAGCTCACCACCGTCACCTAGCGGAGCCTACGAG. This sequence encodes CASSPPSPSGAYE. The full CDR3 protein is CASSPPSPSGAYEQYF.